The 14 T cell receptor beta chains given below trace back to one sample, sequenced in a study of T-cell memory formation after mild COVID-19. One entry per CDR3 protein, called by TCRdb with MiXCR from the 5' RACE reads. The table includes roughly 450,000 distinct CDR3 sequences, around 17% detected once. Material: PBMCs or a T cell subset sorted from them (not recorded which). The source of these receptors is a man aged 18 to 35 who had mild COVID-19 (a few samples of this study predate the infection). Cell type and time point are not known.

Comments on this clonotype: The junction does not match germline at one end; this may be a read error. The rearrangement links TRBV5-6 to TRBJ2-5, with 9 bases identical to TRBD1. The CDR3 is 16 residues long. The germline V gene has CDR1 SGHDT and CDR2 YYEEEE. CDR3 DNA: TGTGCCATCAGCTGGGGACAGGGAACGAGCGGGGAGACCCAGTACTTC. Protein: CAISWGQGTSGETQYF.

This clonotype came up a few times. The chain links TRBV12-3 or TRBV12-4 to TRBJ1-1, with unresolved D. Trimming removed 3 bases from V and 4 bases from J, with 15 bases in between. The CDR3 length is 15 residues. CDR3 residues: CASSFVASFGTEAFF. CDR3 nucleotides: TGTGCCAGCAGTTTTGTGGCCTCCTTTGGCACTGAAGCTTTCTTT.

J is TRBJ2-7 and V is TRBV6-2 or TRBV6-3, with D uncertain. V was shortened by 2 bases and J by 3 bases, with 11 bases between the two germline ends. CDR1 is MNHEY, CDR2 SVGEGT, per germline. This CDR3 spans 14 amino acids. This CDR3 is CASSYGVFGYEQYF. The DNA for the CDR3 is TGTGCCAGCAGTTACGGGGTGTTTGGCTACGAGCAGTACTTC.

The chain carries TRBV7-2 and TRBJ2-7, with a weak D call TRBD2 (6 bases). The CDR3 has 14 amino acids. CDR1 SGHTA and CDR2 FQGNSA come from the germline V gene. V was pared by 5 bases and J by 2 bases, with 13 bases between. The CDR3 DNA reads TGTGCCAGCAGCGCACTAGCTGGCCCCTACGAGCAGTACGTC. Translated, it gives CASSALAGPYEQYV.

The V call is TRBV7-7, the J call TRBJ2-7, with TRBD1 identical over 9 bases. CDR1 SSHAT and CDR2 FNYEAQ come from the germline V gene (reference sequence). J gave up 1 base and V 0 bases, and 7 bases lay outside the gene matches. The CDR3 sequence is 17 residues long. In DNA form, the CDR3 reads TGTGCCAGCAGCTTAGCCCGACCGGGACAGGGTTCCTACGAGCAGTACTTC. Translated: CASSLARPGQGSYEQYF.

This clonotype showed up just a few times. The rearrangement links TRBV28 to TRBJ1-2; 8 bases align to TRBD1. Germline V gene lookup returns CDR1 MDHEN and CDR2 SYDVKM. The V segment lost 5 bases and the J segment 5 bases; nucleotides outside the gene matches: 13. The CDR3 covers 16 residues. CDR3 DNA sequence: TGTGCCAGCAGTCCCACATACCGCGGACAGGGATATGGCTACACCTTC. This sequence encodes CASSPTYRGQGYGYTF.

The chain has TRBV5-6 and TRBJ2-7, with a possible D match to TRBD1 (5 bases). CDR1 is SGHDT, CDR2 YYEEEE, per germline. The CDR3 loop spans 13 amino acids. V was clipped by 3 bases and J by 4 bases, with 11 bases between them. CDR3 sequence: CASSSLTEYEQYV. The CDR3 nucleotides read TGTGCCAGCAGCTCACTGACAGAATACGAGCAGTACGTC.

This clonotype was picked up a small number of times. The rearrangement uses TRBV20-1 and TRBJ2-5, with D possibly matching TRBD2 (6 bases). V was trimmed by 7 bases and J by 2 bases, leaving 14 bases between them. Germline CDR1 is DFQATT and CDR2 is SNEGSKA (reference sequence). The CDR3 extends over 13 amino acids. CDR3 sequence reads: CSVPGLTQETQYF. CDR3 coding DNA: TGCAGTGTCCCGGGACTCACGCAAGAGACCCAGTACTTC.

In this sample, this clonotype turned up once. The chain employs TRBV5-3 and TRBJ1-4; D not resolved. TRBV5-3 is an ORF, and what it does is uncertain. This CDR3 has 17 residues. V lost 4 bases to trimming and J lost 0 bases, with 16 bases between them. The CDR3 DNA is TGTGCCAGAAGCCCCCGGCTGCCGCGACCAACTAATGAAAAACTGTTTTTT. The encoded protein is CARSPRLPRPTNEKLFF.

The V gene is TRBV24-1, the J gene TRBJ2-3; D may be TRBD2 (6 bases). The CDR3 is 14 residues long. The V end was cut by 3 bases, the J end by 5 bases, with 11 bases between. CDR1 is KGHDR, CDR2 SFDVKD, per germline. DNA for the CDR3: TGTGCCACCAGTGATGAGCTGGGGGGAGATACGCAGTATTTT. This sequence encodes CATSDELGGDTQYF.

J is TRBJ2-5 and V is TRBV7-9; no definite D call. The V end was cut by 1 base, the J end by 0 bases, with 6 bases between. CDR3 length: 14 amino acids. Germline V CDR1 and CDR2: SEHNR, FQNEAQ (reference sequence). This CDR3 is CASSLVRDQETQYF. The CDR3 DNA is TGTGCCAGCAGCTTAGTTAGAGACCAAGAGACCCAGTACTTC. The entire variable domain, with the rest obtained from reference TRBV7-9 and TRBJ2-5, is as follows: DTGVSQNPRHKITKRGQNVTFRCDPISEHNRLYWYRQTLGQGPEFLTYFQNEAQLEKSRLLSDRFSAERPKGSFSTLEIQRTEQGDSAMYLCASSLVRDQETQYFGPGTRLLVL.

The chain has TRBV2 and TRBJ1-5; unclear D gene. The CDR3 consists of 16 residues. CDR1 and CDR2 from the germline V gene are SNHLY and FYNNEI. V lost 3 bases to trimming and J lost 5 bases, with 17 bases between them. This CDR3 is CASSDPRGSFDQPQHF. CDR3 in DNA: TGTGCCAGCAGTGATCCTCGTGGGTCCTTCGATCAGCCCCAGCATTTT.

The sample holds a few counts of this clonotype. The CDR3 nucleotides are TGCGCCAGCAGCCCCACGGACGGCTCCTACAATGAGCAGTTCTTC. This gives the protein CASSPTDGSYNEQFF. The chain combines TRBV4-1 with TRBJ2-1; D is ambiguous. The V end was cut by 4 bases, the J end by 0 bases, with 10 bases between. CDR3 length: 15 residues. The germline V gene has CDR1 MGHRA and CDR2 YSYEKL.

The chain links TRBV20-1 to TRBJ1-5; D uncertain. This CDR3 is 12 amino acids long. The V end was cut by 5 bases, the J end by 4 bases, with 9 bases between. Germline CDR1 DFQATT, CDR2 SNEGSKA (reference sequence). In DNA, the CDR3 is TGCAGTGCTTATCGGGGAAATCAGCCCCAGCATTTT. Its translation: CSAYRGNQPQHF.